The rows below give T cell receptor beta chains drawn from one sample of a study of blood T cells in healthy people across ages. TCRdb fed the 5' RACE reads into MiXCR, producing one record per CDR3 protein. The sample carries about 1.1 million distinct CDR3 sequences, about two fifths recorded once. The material sequenced was blood. These receptors were taken from a young man in good health. The conserved cysteine and the conserved F or W are not part of the CDR3 here. The order of the fields is D gene, V gene, CDR3 protein. D genes are given only for firm matches.

>-|TRBV6-6
TSSYSRGVNQPQH
>-|TRBV7-2
ASSLDRSQPLH
>-|TRBV7-2
ASRGAAYTGELF
>TRBD2|TRBV11-3
ASSYSTGGENTGELF
>-|TRBV11-3
ASSLGEIHNEQF
>TRBD2|TRBV9
ASSVGTSYEQY
>-|TRBV10-3
AIKEEGSWTEAF
>TRBD2|TRBV15
ATSLFAGAYNEQF
>TRBD1|TRBV27
ASSPRTGGPPRGSFLAKNIQY
>-|TRBV4-3
ASSQGLQVSYNSPLH
>-|TRBV25-1
ASSPRDRLNTEAF
>-|TRBV9
ASSVASGRSNEQF
>-|TRBV4-3
ASSQEARRSYGYT
>-|TRBV29-1
SVEGASGGNYGYT
>-|TRBV4-2
VSSQDHETQY
>-|TRBV20-1
SARAPGASSEDEAF
>-|TRBV19
ASSPPRGGYNEQY
>TRBD2|TRBV4-3
ASSQGSSGGGLDTQY
>-|TRBV20-1
GARDYVDAF
>-|TRBV7-6
ASSLAQDTNTEAF
>TRBD2|TRBV6-5
ASSYSQAGPQY